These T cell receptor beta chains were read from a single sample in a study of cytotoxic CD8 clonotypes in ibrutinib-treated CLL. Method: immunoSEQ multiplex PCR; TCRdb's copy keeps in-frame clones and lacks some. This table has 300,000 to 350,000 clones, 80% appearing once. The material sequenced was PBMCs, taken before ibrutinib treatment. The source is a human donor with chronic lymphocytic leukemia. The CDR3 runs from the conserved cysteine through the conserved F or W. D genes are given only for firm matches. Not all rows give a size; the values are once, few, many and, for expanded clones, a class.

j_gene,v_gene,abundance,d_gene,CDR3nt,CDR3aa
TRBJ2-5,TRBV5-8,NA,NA,TGTGCCAGCAGCTTGGCCTTATTAATGACAGAGGGAGAGACCCAGTACTTC,CASSLALLMTEGETQYF
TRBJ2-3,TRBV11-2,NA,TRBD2,TGTGCCAGCAGCTTACTGGGACTACGTCGCTCAGATACGCAGTATTTT,CASSLLGLRRSDTQYF
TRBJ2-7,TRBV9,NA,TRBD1,TGTGCCAGCAGCGTAGGGCCGGACAGGGGCTACGAGCAGTACTTC,CASSVGPDRGYEQYF
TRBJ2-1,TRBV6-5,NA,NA,TGTGCCAGCAGTCCCTGGAGGGTCAATGAGCAGTTCTTC,CASSPWRVNEQFF
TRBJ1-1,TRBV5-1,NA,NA,TGCGCCAGCAGCTTGAATTCAGGGCTTGTTACTGAAGCTTTCTTT,CASSLNSGLVTEAFF
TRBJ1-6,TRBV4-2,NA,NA,TGTGCCAGCAGCCGGGACGGAAATAATTCACCCCTCCACTTT,CASSRDGNNSPLHF
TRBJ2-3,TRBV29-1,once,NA,TGCAGCGCCCTACAGAGTCTCACAGATACGCAGTATTTT,CSALQSLTDTQYF
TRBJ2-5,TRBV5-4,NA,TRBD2,TGTGCCAGCAGGCCGGGACTAGCATTTCAAGAGACCCAGTACTTC,CASRPGLAFQETQYF
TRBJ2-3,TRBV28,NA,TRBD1,TGTGCCAGTGGGACAGGGCCCACAGATACGCAGTATTTT,CASGTGPTDTQYF
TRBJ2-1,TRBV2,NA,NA,TGTGCCAGCAGTGTGCGGGCCCTAATAGCCTACAATGAGCAGTTCTTC,CASSVRALIAYNEQFF
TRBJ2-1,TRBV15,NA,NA,TGTGCCACCAGCCCCCTGGGCCTAGTTGCCCTCAATGAGCAGTTCTTC,CATSPLGLVALNEQFF
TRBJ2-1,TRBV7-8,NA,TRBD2,TGTGCCAGCAGCCACCCTTCGGCGGGGGGGACTAGATACAATGAGCAGTTCTTC,CASSHPSAGGTRYNEQFF
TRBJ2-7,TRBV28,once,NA,TGTGCCAGCAGTTTAATCTTTGAGCGGGCTTCCTACGAGCAGTACTTC,CASSLIFERASYEQYF
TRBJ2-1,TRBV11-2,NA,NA,TGTGCCAGCAGCCCCTTTCATGGCAATGAGCAGTTCTTC,CASSPFHGNEQFF
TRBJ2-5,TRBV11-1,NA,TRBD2,TGTGCCAGCAGCTTTAGCGGGTACGTTGAGACCCAGTACTTC,CASSFSGYVETQYF
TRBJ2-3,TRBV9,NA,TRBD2,TGTGCCAGCAGCGTAGTACTAGCGGGAGGGCCTGTTACGCAGTATTTT,CASSVVLAGGPVTQYF
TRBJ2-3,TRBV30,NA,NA,TGTGCCTGGAGTAGGGTCCTGACAGATACGCAGTATTTT,CAWSRVLTDTQYF
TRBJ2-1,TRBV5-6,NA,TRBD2,TGTGCCAGCAGCTCACGACTAGCGGGAGGAGAAAGAATCAATGAGCAGTTCTTC,CASSSRLAGGERINEQFF
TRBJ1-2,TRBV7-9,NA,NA,TGTGCCAGCAGCTTCGTAGAACGAGGCTACACCTTC,CASSFVERGYTF
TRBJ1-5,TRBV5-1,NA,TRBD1,TGCGCCAGCAGCCAGACAGGGGGCGGTCAGCCCCAGCATTTT,CASSQTGGGQPQHF
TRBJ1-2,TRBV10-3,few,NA,TGTGCCATCTCACGGGCGGTCTATGGCTACACCTTC,CAISRAVYGYTF
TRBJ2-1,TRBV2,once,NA,NA,CASILGLEQFF
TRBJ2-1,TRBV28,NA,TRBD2,TGTGCCAGCAGTTCTGCCGGGACTAGCGGGACGAGCTCCTACAATGAGCAGTTCTTC,CASSSAGTSGTSSYNEQFF
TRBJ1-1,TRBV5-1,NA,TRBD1,TGCGCCAGCAGCATAGACAGGGGAGGGACTGAAGCTTTCTTT,CASSIDRGGTEAFF
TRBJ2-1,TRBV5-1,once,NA,TGCGCCAGCAGCTTTCCAGAATCCTACAATGAGCAGTTCTTC,CASSFPESYNEQFF
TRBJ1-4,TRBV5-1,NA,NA,TGCGCCAGCAGCTTGCAGTCACTTAATGAAAAACTGTTTTTT,CASSLQSLNEKLFF
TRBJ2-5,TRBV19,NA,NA,TGTGCCAGTAGTCGCGAGCGCGCCCGCTGGGAGACCCAGTACTTC,CASSRERARWETQYF
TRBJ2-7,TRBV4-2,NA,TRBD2,TGTGCCAGCAGCCAAGATTCCGGCCCAGCGGGGGCCGAGCAGTACTTC,CASSQDSGPAGAEQYF
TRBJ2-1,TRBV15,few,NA,TGTGCCACCAGCAGAGGGAGGATGGAGCAGTTCTTC,CATSRGRMEQFF
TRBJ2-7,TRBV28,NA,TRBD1,TGTGCCAGCAGTTACGAGGGACAGCTCACCTACGAGCAGTACTTC,CASSYEGQLTYEQYF
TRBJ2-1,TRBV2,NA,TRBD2,TGTGCCAGCAGTGCCAATGGCGGGAGGGAGGGTGAGCAGTTCTTC,CASSANGGREGEQFF
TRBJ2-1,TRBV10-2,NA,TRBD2,TGCGCCAGCAGTGAGTGGGGTAGCGGGTACAATGAGCAGTTCTTC,CASSEWGSGYNEQFF
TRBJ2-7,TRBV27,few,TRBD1,TGTGCCAGCAGCATAAACAGGGGGCGGCAGTACTTC,CASSINRGRQYF
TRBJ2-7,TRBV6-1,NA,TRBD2,TGTGCCAGCAGTGCAGCGGGAGTCCATTACGAGCAGTACTTC,CASSAAGVHYEQYF
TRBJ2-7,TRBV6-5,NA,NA,TGTGCCAGCAGTCTCGTTTTTGGGCACGAGCAGTACTTC,CASSLVFGHEQYF
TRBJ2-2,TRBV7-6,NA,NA,TGTGCCAGCAGCTTAGCTCGACCTGGGAACACCGGGGAGCTGTTTTTT,CASSLARPGNTGELFF
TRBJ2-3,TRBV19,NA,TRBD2,TGTGCCAGTAGCGTCCCGGGACTAGCGGGAGTAGGGGATACGCAGTATTTT,CASSVPGLAGVGDTQYF
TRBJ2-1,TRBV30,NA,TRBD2,TGTGCCTGGAGTGGGTCTAGCGGGAGCCCTTCCTACAATGAGCAGTTCTTC,CAWSGSSGSPSYNEQFF
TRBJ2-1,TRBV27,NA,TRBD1,TGTGCCAGCAGACATCTGGTCGGACAGGGGGATTACAATGAGCAGTTCTTC,CASRHLVGQGDYNEQFF
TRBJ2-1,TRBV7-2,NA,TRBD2,TGTGCCAGCAGCTTTTTACTAGCGGGAGCGCAGTTCTTC,CASSFLLAGAQFF
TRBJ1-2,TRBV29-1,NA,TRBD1,TGCAGCGTTGAAGACTGGGACAGGCACTATGGCTACACCTTC,CSVEDWDRHYGYTF
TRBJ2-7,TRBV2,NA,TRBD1,TGTGCCAGCAGGGGGACAGCATCCTACGAGCAGTACTTC,CASRGTASYEQYF
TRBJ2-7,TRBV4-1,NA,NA,TGCGCCAGCAGCCAAATATGGGATGTCGGCTCCTACGAGCAGTACTTC,CASSQIWDVGSYEQYF
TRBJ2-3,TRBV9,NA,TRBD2,TGTGCCAGCAGCGTAGATGGTAGCGGGGGTACCACAGATACGCAGTATTTT,CASSVDGSGGTTDTQYF
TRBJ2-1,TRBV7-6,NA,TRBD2,TGTGCCAGCAGCCCTAGCGGGAGAGTGAATGAGCAGTTCTTC,CASSPSGRVNEQFF
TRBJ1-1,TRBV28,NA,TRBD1,TGTGCCAGCAGTTCCACCAGACAGGGGGCAAGGACTGAAGCTTTCTTT,CASSSTRQGARTEAFF
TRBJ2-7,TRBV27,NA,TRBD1,TGTGCCAGCAGTCCAGGGGACAGGGAGTCCGAGCAGTACTTC,CASSPGDRESEQYF
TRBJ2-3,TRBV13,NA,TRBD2,TGTGCCAGCAGCAACAGAGCGGGAGGGCCGTTAGATACGCAGTATTTT,CASSNRAGGPLDTQYF
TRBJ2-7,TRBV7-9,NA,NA,TGTGCCAGCAGTGGGCGGCCTAGCGAGTTCTACGAGCAGTACTTC,CASSGRPSEFYEQYF
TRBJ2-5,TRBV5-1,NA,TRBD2,TGCGCCAGCAGCACCTTACTAGCGGGTGGGGAGGAGACCCAGTACTTC,CASSTLLAGGEETQYF
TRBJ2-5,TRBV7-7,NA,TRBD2,TGTGCTAGCAGCTTAGTCGGGAGGGCCGAAGAGACCCAGTACTTC,CASSLVGRAEETQYF
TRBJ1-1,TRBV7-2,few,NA,TGTGCCAGCAGCCGCAGGGAGGTGGCTGAAGCTTTCTTT,CASSRREVAEAFF